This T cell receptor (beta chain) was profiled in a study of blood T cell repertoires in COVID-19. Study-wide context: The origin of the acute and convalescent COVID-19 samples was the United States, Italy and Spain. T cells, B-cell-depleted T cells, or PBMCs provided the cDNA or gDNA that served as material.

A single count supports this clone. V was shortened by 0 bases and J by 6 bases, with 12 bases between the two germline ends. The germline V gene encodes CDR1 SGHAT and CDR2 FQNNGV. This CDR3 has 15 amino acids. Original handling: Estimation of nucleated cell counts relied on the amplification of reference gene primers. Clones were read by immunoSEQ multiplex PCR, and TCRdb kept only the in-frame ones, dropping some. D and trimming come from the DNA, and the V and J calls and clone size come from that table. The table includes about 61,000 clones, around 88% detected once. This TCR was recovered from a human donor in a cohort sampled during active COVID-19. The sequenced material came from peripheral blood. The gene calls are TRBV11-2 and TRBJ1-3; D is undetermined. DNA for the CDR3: TGTGCCAGCAGCTTAGAAGGAGGGCGGCCAAACACCATATATTTT. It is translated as CASSLEGGRPNTIYF.